Here is one TCR beta chain with its context. Its specificity is not known. This sample was included in a study of cytomegalovirus exposure and HLA in healthy donors. Study background: Genotyping of under 500 donors showed that around 81% belonged to the Caucasian-associated ancestry cluster.

Per germline, CDR1 MDHEN and CDR2 SYDVKM. Between the trimmed V and J ends, which lost 3 bases and 4 bases, there was a span of 10 bases. The CDR3 runs to 14 residues. General study results and limits: Per a prior analysis, the majority of TCR beta V segments were productive roughly 90% or roughly 30% of the time. Later analysis revealed greater clonal expansion in HLA-associated TCR beta chains than in equally common others. Reports showed the classifier diagnosing cytomegalovirus status with high specificity and sensitivity.

The PCR made use of 60 Vbeta and 13 Jbeta primers. Here immunoSEQ multiplex PCR was the method, and the copy in TCRdb shows in-frame clones only, minus some. The table lists around 130,000 clones, 70% to 85% of them singletons. The sample comprised PBMCs. The chain employs TRBV28 and TRBJ2-1; D unresolved. This clonotype was obtained from a man aged 40-50 years in good health and CMV-seronegative. Here the CDR3 reads CASSFIGVYNEQFF. In DNA form, the CDR3 reads TGTGCCAGCAGTTTTATCGGAGTATACAATGAGCAGTTCTTC.